The clone carrying this T cell receptor beta chain was counted many times. As yet, its antigen is unknown. The sample originates from a study of T-cell reconstitution after alpha-beta-depleted transplantation in children. Study results and limitations: Reportedly, only several hundred clones from non-depleted graft cells drove alpha-beta T-cell counts at about two months. The main origin of T-cell counts and diversity one year after transplant was newly produced T cells. At day 60, the high TCRbeta diversity found in some patients originated from recipient T cells and thymic progenitors that had survived.

It was with unique molecular identifiers that the TCRbeta library was prepared. TCRdb processed the PCR reads anew with MiXCR; each CDR3 protein has one entry. The table records about 460,000 distinct CDR3 sequences, roughly 11% of them present only once. This receptor was obtained from a female patient between 2 and 15 years old who had a stem cell transplant for aplastic anemia, so the T cells may come from the graft donor. The material was PBMCs, mostly from graft donor cells, obtained 180 days after TCRalphabeta/CD19-depleted stem cell transplant.

CDR3 DNA sequence: TGCGCCAGCAGCCCTTCGGGGAAGTCCTACAATGAGCAGTTCTTC. Its translation: CASSPSGKSYNEQFF. The gene calls are TRBV4-3 and TRBJ2-1; possibly TRBD2 for D (5 bases). The CDR3 runs to 15 residues. Per germline, CDR1 LGHNA and CDR2 YSLEER. V was shortened by 4 bases and J by 1 base, with 11 bases between the two germline ends.